This T cell receptor (beta chain) was profiled in a study of T-cell memory formation after mild COVID-19. Study-wide background: The TCR clusters were mostly specific to one donor. General observations from the study: Researchers could not confirm that second-wave clones peaking on day 37 targeted SARS-CoV-2.

TCRdb recomputed calls from the 5' RACE reads with MiXCR, one row per CDR3 protein. The table lists 100,000 to 130,000 distinct CDR3 sequences, 15% to 20% of them singletons. The CDR3 contains 16 residues. V lost 4 bases to trimming and J lost 6 bases; unmatched junction nucleotides: 6. CDR1 is SGHRS and CDR2 is YFSETQ in the germline V gene. In this sample, this clonotype turned up a few times. Its antigen is not identified. The source material was PBMCs or a T cell subset sorted from them (not recorded which). The rearrangement links TRBV5-1 to TRBJ2-1; 14 bases align to TRBD2. The source is a man between 18 and 35 years old who had mild COVID-19 (a few samples of this study predate the infection). Cell type and time point are not known. The CDR3, as DNA: TGCGCCAGCAGCACCGGGACTAGCGGGGGTTTCAATGAGCAGTTCTTC. Its translation is CASSTGTSGGFNEQFF.